This T cell receptor beta chain was identified in a study of T cells after yellow fever vaccination. This clonotype was detected a few times. The antigen remains unidentified. TCRdb processed the 5' RACE reads anew with MiXCR; each CDR3 protein has one entry. The data hold about 630,000 distinct CDR3 sequences, with around an eighth observed a single time. Germline CDR1 reads LNHDA; CDR2 reads SQIVND (reference sequence). The V and J ends lost 3 bases and 4 bases, in that order; junction bases with no gene match: 9. There are 17 residues in the CDR3. Study findings and constraints: The bulk population could contribute abundant contaminating clonotypes to FACS-sorted repertoires.

This clonotype was obtained from a man younger than 40 who received the YFV17D yellow fever vaccine. The chain uses TRBV19 and TRBJ2-1, with 10 bases fitting TRBD2. The specimen was PBMCs, collected on the day of the yellow fever booster vaccination. This chain's CDR3 is CASSILSSGSSYNEQFF. The CDR3 DNA sequence: TGTGCCAGTAGTATCCTCTCTAGCGGGAGTTCTTACAATGAGCAGTTCTTC.